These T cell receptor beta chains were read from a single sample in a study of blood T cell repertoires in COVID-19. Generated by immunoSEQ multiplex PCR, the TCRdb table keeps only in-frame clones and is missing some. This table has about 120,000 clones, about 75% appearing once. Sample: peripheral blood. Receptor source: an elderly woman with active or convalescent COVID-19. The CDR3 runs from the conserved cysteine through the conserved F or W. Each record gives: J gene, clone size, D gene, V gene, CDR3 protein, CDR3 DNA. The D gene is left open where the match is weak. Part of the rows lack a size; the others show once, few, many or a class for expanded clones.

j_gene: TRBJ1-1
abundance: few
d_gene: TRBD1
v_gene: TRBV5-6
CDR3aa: CASSKPGGGTEAFF
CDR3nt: TGTGCCAGCAGTAAGCCAGGGGGCGGAACTGAAGCTTTCTTT

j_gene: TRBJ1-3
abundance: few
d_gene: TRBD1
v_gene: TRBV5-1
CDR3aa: CASSLGGQGENTIYF
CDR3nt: TGCGCCAGCAGCTTGGGGGGACAGGGCGAAAACACCATATATTTT

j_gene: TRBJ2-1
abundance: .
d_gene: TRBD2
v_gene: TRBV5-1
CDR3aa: CASSLLAGISYNEQFF
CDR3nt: TGCGCCAGCAGCTTACTAGCGGGTATCTCCTACAATGAGCAGTTCTTC

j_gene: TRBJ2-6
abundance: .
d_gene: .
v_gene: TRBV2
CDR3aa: CARETVSGANVLTF
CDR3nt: TGTGCCAGAGAGACAGTCTCTGGGGCCAACGTCCTGACTTTC

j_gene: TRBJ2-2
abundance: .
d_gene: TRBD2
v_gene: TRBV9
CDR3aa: CASSPRTSGSYSGELFF
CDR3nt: TGTGCCAGCAGCCCAAGGACTAGCGGGAGTTATAGCGGGGAGCTGTTTTTT

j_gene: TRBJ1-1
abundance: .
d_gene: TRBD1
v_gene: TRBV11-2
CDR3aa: CASSSTLGQGHQRNTEAFF
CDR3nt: TGTGCCAGCAGCTCTACGTTGGGACAGGGCCACCAGCGGAACACTGAAGCTTTCTTT

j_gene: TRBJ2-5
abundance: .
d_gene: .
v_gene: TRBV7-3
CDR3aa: CASSRGTLETQYF
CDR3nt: TGTGCCAGCAGCCGGGGGACTTTGGAGACCCAGTACTTC

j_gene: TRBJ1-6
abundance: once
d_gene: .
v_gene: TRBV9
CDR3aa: CASSVGGGNSPLHF
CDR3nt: TGTGCCAGCAGCGTAGGGGGGGGAAATTCACCCCTCCACTTT

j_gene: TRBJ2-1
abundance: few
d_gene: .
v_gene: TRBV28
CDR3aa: CASSFRRTGVYNEQFF
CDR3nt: TGTGCCAGCAGTTTTAGAAGAACAGGCGTTTACAATGAGCAGTTCTTC

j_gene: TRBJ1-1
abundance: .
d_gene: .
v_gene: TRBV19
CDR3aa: CASSPPGYTEAFF
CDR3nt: TGTGCCAGTAGTCCCCCGGGGTACACTGAAGCTTTCTTT